This T cell receptor (beta chain) was sequenced in a study of cytomegalovirus exposure and HLA in healthy donors. In this sample, this clone turned up a few times. Antigen specificity is unknown. Trimming at V came to 6 bases and at J to 2 bases, leaving 7 bases not matched to a gene. This CDR3 comprises 16 residues. Germline assignment: CDR1 MDHEN and CDR2 SYDVKM. Findings of the study overall: The records held CMV serostatus as the only immune exposure information.

The PCR was carried out with 60 Vbeta primers and 13 Jbeta primers. The protocol was immunoSEQ multiplex PCR, while the TCRdb copy is restricted to in-frame clones and leaves out a portion. The table records about 130,000 clones, roughly 82% of them present only once. Sequencing was performed on PBMCs. The receptor's source is a male donor in good health and CMV-seropositive. The chain couples TRBV28 to TRBJ1-3; 10 positions match TRBD1. CDR3 in DNA: TGTGCCAGCAGCGACGGGACAGGGGAAGCTGGAAACACCATATATTTT. Translated: CASSDGTGEAGNTIYF.